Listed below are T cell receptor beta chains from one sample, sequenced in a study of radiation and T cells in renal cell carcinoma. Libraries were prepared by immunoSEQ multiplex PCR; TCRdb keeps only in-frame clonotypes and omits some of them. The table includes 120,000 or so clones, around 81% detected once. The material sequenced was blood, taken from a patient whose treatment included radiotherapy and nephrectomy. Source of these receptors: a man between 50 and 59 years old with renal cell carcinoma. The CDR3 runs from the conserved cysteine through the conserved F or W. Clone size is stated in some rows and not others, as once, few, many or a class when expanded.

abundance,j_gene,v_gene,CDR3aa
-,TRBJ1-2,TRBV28,CASSTDPILGYTF
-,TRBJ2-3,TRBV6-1,CASSVGQTTSFTDTQYF
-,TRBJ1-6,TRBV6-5,CASGPGRYNSPLHF
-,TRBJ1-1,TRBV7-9,CASSHTAGGDEAFF
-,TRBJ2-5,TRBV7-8,CASSSQGGGPRETQYF
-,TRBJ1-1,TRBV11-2,CATRGQGNTEAFF
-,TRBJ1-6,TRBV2,CASFTGTGANSPLHF
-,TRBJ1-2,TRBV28,CASSKPQFGGYTF
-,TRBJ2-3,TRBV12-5,CASGRTRGDTQYF
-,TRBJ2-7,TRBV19,CASRDNSYEQYF
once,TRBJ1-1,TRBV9,CASSPGVLGTEAFF
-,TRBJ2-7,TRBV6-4,CASSSYGGGPLSYEQYF
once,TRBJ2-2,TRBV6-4,CASSTSSTGELFF
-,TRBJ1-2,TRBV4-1,CASSDRAGGRYGYTF
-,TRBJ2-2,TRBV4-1,CASSQDSETSTNTGELFF
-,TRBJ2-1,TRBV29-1,CSVEDLSDEQFF
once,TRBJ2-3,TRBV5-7,CASSYTQYF
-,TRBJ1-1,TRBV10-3,CAIRVGAGYSEAFF
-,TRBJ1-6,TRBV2,CASSAQGDTYSPLHF
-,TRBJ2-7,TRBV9,CASSVSDGTYEQYF
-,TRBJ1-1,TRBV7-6,CASSLAQDRGLNTEAFF